This TCR beta chain was documented in a study of human T cells and chemical hapten exposure. Study as a whole: All through the roughly 26-week study, the scalp of each patient received diphenylcyclopropenone doses weekly.

Stated time point: patch test 1, 2 weeks after DPC sensitization. Regarding treatment: therapeutic diphenylcyclopropenone sensitization with weekly scalp DPC. The study enrolled 18 to 70-year-old alopecia patients suitable for DPC. This CDR3 comprises 13 residues. The ends were cut back, 4 bases at V and 1 base at J, with 7 bases in the middle. This clonotype was observed many times. Its antigen is currently unknown. General observations from the study: Significantly more large CDR3 similarity clusters were formed by expanded TCRs than by controls. Donors were affected by alopecia, so their immune reaction might vary from that of healthy individuals.

TCRdb re-called the RACE reads through MiXCR, storing one row per CDR3 protein. The sample lists tens of thousands of distinct CDR3 sequences; around 7% were seen once. The rearrangement joins TRBV12-3 or TRBV12-4 to TRBJ1-1; D is ambiguous. The receptor was isolated from a woman younger than 45 with alopecia areata. Some clones in this sample may be carry-over from other donors' samples. Material: whole blood, obtained in connection with sensitization to the hapten diphenylcyclopropenone (DPC). CDR3 loop: CASSWSPNTEAFF. Here the CDR3 DNA reads TGTGCCAGCAGTTGGTCCCCGAACACTGAAGCTTTCTTT.